One and the same sample provided the 3 T cell receptor beta chains below, sequenced in a study of tumor-infiltrating lymphocytes in glioblastoma multiforme. Multiple V-beta primers and a C-beta primer amplified TCRB from RNA. Each CDR3 protein gets one entry after TCRdb re-called the multiplex PCR reads with MiXCR. Found here are about 9,600 distinct CDR3 sequences, approximately 70% of them singletons; the top ten hold approximately 50%. The sequenced sample was brain tumor tissue. These receptors came from a male donor with glioblastoma.

A word on this clonotype: One junction end does not reproduce the germline sequence, and a read error may be involved. The rearrangement uses TRBV5-4 and TRBJ2-1; tentatively, D is TRBD1 or TRBD2 (5 bases each). CDR1 SGHNT and CDR2 YYREEE come from the germline V gene (reference sequence). The CDR3 extends over 14 amino acids. Here the CDR3 DNA reads TGTGCCAGCAGCTTGAGGCTAGCAGGGCTTGAGCGGTTCTTC. Translation: CASSLRLAGLERFF.

The V and J genes are TRBV20-1 and TRBJ2-1, with a weak D call TRBD2 (7 bases). The V and J ends lost 0 bases and 9 bases respectively, with 9 bases between them. The germline V gene has CDR1 DFQATT and CDR2 SNEGSKA (reference sequence). This CDR3 is built from 12 residues. CDR3 DNA: TGCAGTGCTAGAGAGGGGGGGGCTGAGCAGTTCTTC. Encoded protein: CSAREGGAEQFF.

Of note for this clonotype: Mismatch with germline at one junction end may stem from a read error. The chain recombines TRBV11-2 with TRBJ2-1; D is possibly TRBD1 or TRBD2 (5 bases each). This CDR3 region has 17 residues. Germline CDR1 is SGHAT and CDR2 is FQNNGV. CDR3 sequence: CASSLTVRGPSRNEQFF. The CDR3 DNA reads as TGTGCCAGCAGCTTAACAGTAAGGGGACCTTCGCGCAATGAGCAATTCTTC.